This T cell receptor (beta chain) came from a study of CD4 T cells in relation to SARS-CoV-2 and coronaviruses. Study as a whole: Of the patients, under 10 were male, a few female, two Hispanic. Regarding the study as a whole: Culture-expanded clones reflect memory recall rather than primary priming during culture. Approximately 65% of donors had memory CD4+ clonotypes crossrecognizing SARS-CoV-2 and common cold coronavirus spike.

Concerning this clone itself: Its specificity is not known.

V dropped 2 bases and J dropped 3 bases, with 11 bases sitting between them. The CDR3 runs 14 residues. Germline-derived CDR1 and CDR2 are GTSNPN and SVGIG (reference sequence). Naive and memory CD4+ T cells were separated from cryopreserved PBMCs. Sequencing was performed with immunoSEQ multiplex PCR; in TCRdb, only in-frame clones are kept and a portion is missing. The sample shows about 54,000 clones, about 92% of them seen only once. The source of this sequence is an adult with COVID-19. Sequenced input: naive CD4+ T cells from PBMCs. Subset defined: naive CD4+ T cells isolated by negative enrichment. The chain links TRBV30 to TRBJ1-5; tentative D call: TRBD1 (6 bases). CDR3 DNA sequence: TGTGCCTGGAGTTCGGGACAAATCAATCAGCCCCAGCATTTT. Its protein product is CAWSSGQINQPQHF.